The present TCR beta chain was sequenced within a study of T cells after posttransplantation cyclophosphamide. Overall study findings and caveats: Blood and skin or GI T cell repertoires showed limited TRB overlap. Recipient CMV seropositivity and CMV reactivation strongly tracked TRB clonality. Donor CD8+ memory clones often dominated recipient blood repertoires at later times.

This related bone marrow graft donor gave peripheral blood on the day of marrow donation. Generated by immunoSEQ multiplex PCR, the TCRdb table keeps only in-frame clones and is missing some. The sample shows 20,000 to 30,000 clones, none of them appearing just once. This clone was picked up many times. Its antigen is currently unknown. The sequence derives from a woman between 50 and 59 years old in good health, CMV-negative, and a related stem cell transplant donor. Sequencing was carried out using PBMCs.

This CDR3 is CASSPPLTGGNEQYF. CDR3 coding DNA: TGTGCCAGCAGCCCGCCCCTGACAGGGGGAAACGAGCAGTACTTC. The V gene is TRBV6-6, the J gene TRBJ2-7, with TRBD1 matching 9 bases. The trim removed 6 bases at V and 5 bases at J, leaving 11 bases unmatched. CDR1 and CDR2 (germline): MNHNY, SVGAGI (reference sequence). The CDR3 is 15 residues long.